The source of this TCR beta chain is a study of OX40 agonist ivuxolimab in advanced cancers. The study's findings and limits: Patients with a partial response at 0.1-3.0 mg/kg had among the lowest clonal expansion.

Concerning this clone itself: What it recognizes is unknown.

Looked up from germline, CDR1 is SGHRS and CDR2 is YFSETQ. Trimming cost V 2 bases and J 2 bases, with 9 bases left between them. The CDR3 has 14 residues. Data came from immunoSEQ multiplex PCR; TCRdb stores just in-frame clones and leaves some out. This sample has over 55,000 clones, with 70% to 90% found just once. The clonotype comes from an adult with an advanced solid tumor such as melanoma, head and neck, liver or kidney cancer. V gene TRBV5-1 combines with J gene TRBJ2-3; the D gene is possibly TRBD2 (5 bases). Sequenced here: CD4+ or CD8+ T cells sorted from blood, sampled in a trial of the OX40 agonist ivuxolimab. The CDR3 sequence: CASSFRGNTDTQYF. As DNA, the CDR3 is TGCGCCAGCAGCTTTAGAGGGAACACAGATACGCAGTATTTT. Full variable domain (rest looked up from reference TRBV5-1 and TRBJ2-3): KAGVTQTPRYLIKTRGQQVTLSCSPISGHRSVSWYQQTPGQGLQFLFEYFSETQRNKGNFPGRFSGRQFSNSRSEMNVSTLELGDSALYLCASSFRGNTDTQYFGPGTRLTVL.